The 3 T cell receptor beta chains given below trace back to one sample, sequenced in a study of blood T cell repertoires in COVID-19. The table came from immunoSEQ multiplex PCR; TCRdb's copy has only in-frame clones and leaves some out. The repertoire consists of some 490,000 clones, with roughly nine tenths occurring once and the leading ten covering around 8%. The material sequenced was PBMCs or T cells enriched from blood (not recorded which). These receptors all come from a woman in her sixties or seventies who had recovered from COVID-19.

The V call is TRBV18, the J call TRBJ1-4; D gene ambiguous. Germline lookup yields CDR1 KGHSH and CDR2 LQKENI. The length of the CDR3 is 15 residues. Trimming shortened V by 2 bases and J by 6 bases, and 13 bases separated the two germline ends. CDR3 DNA sequence: TGTGCCAGCTCACCATCGAGTCCCCATGATGAAAAACTGTTTTTT. It translates to CASSPSSPHDEKLFF.

The chain combines TRBV3-1 (or the pseudogene TRBV3-2) with TRBJ1-2; TRBD1 might be the D (6 bases). In germline, CDR1 is LGHDT, CDR2 YNNKEL (reference sequence). The CDR3 sequence is 13 residues long. The V and J ends lost 4 bases and 7 bases respectively, with 13 bases between them. CDR3: CASSLVGGLGYTF. CDR3 nucleotides: TGTGCCAGCAGCCTCGTGGGGGGGCTTGGCTACACCTTC.

The V gene is TRBV19, the J gene TRBJ1-3; possible D gene TRBD1, 6 bases. CDR3 length: 14 residues. Trimming removed 11 bases at V and 0 bases at J, with 14 bases between. CDR1 LNHDA and CDR2 SQIVND come from the germline V gene (reference sequence). CDR3 DNA: TGTGCCGCAAAGGGGGGGAGCTCTGGAAACACCATATATTTT. Its protein is CAAKGGSSGNTIYF. Supplemented by reference TRBV19 and TRBJ1-3, the full variable domain reads DGGITQSPKYLFRKEGQNVTLSCEQNLNHDAMYWYRQDPGQGLRLIYYSQIVNDFQKGDIAEGYSVSREKKESFPLTVTSAQKNPTAFYLCAAKGGSSGNTIYFGEGSWLTVV.